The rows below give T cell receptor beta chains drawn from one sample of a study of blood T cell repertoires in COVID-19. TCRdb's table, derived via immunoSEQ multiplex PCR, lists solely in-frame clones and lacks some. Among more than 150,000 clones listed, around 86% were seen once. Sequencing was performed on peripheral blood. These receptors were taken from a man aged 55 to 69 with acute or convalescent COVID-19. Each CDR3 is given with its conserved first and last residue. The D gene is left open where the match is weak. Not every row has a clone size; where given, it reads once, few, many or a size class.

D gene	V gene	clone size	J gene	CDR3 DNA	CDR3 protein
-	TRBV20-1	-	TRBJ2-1	TGCAGTGCTAGTATCGGGAGAGGTATAGGTGAGCAGTTCTTC	CSASIGRGIGEQFF
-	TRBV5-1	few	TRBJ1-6	TGCGCCAGCAGCTCAACAGGGTTTGATTCACCCCTCCACTTT	CASSSTGFDSPLHF
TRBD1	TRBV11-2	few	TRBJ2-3	TGTGCCAGCAGCCCTCTCAGGGGGCGGACAGATACGCAGTATTTT	CASSPLRGRTDTQYF
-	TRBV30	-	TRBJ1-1	TGTGCCTGGAGTCCCCAGGGGTCTGAAGCTTTCTTT	CAWSPQGSEAFF
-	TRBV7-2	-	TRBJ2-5	TGTGCCAGCAGCTTGGCTAGCGTTGAGACCCAGTACTTC	CASSLASVETQYF
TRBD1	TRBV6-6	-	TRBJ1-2	TGTGCCAGCAGCTATGGGTCTGGGGACAGGGGTTACACCTTC	CASSYGSGDRGYTF
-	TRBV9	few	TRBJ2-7	TGTGCCAGCAGCGTAGAGGCAGGGCGCTCCTACGAGCAGTACTTC	CASSVEAGRSYEQYF
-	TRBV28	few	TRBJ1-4	TGTGCCAGCAGTTTATTGACAGGATCAGGAGAAAAACTGTTTTTT	CASSLLTGSGEKLFF
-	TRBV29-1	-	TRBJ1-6	TGCAGCGTTCGGGATCAGAACTATAATTCACCCCTCCACTTT	CSVRDQNYNSPLHF
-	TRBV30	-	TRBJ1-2	TGTGCCTGTCTCGGGGGACGGCGGCAGCATGTCAGATATGGCTACACCTTC	CACLGGRRQHVRYGYTF